This T cell receptor beta chain was recovered during a study of cytomegalovirus exposure and HLA in healthy donors. On the study more broadly: The roughly 660 first-cohort repertoires shared a platform with the 120 or so validation repertoires, as reported in a later analysis.

V was cut by 6 bases and J by 3 bases, with 14 bases left in between. This CDR3 region has 15 residues. The germline CDR1 and CDR2 sequences are MNHEY and SVGAGI. Repertoires were generated with immunoSEQ multiplex PCR, while TCRdb's copy carries only in-frame clones and drops some. The sample holds 71,000 or so clones, approximately 93% seen once. Regarding the study as a whole: One later analysis, an examination of the roughly 110 validation repertoires, found that first-cohort TCR clusters tended to co-occur in them. For cytomegalovirus status, the classifier reportedly gave diagnoses with high specificity and sensitivity.

This clone has just one count. Its target is not known. The V and J genes are TRBV6-5 and TRBJ2-2, with D possibly being TRBD1 (6 bases). The sequence came from a woman younger than 35 in good health and CMV-seropositive. Sequenced sample: PBMCs. CDR3 region: CASRSKDRYTGELFF. For the CDR3, the DNA is TGTGCCAGCAGATCTAAGGACAGATACACCGGGGAGCTGTTTTTT.